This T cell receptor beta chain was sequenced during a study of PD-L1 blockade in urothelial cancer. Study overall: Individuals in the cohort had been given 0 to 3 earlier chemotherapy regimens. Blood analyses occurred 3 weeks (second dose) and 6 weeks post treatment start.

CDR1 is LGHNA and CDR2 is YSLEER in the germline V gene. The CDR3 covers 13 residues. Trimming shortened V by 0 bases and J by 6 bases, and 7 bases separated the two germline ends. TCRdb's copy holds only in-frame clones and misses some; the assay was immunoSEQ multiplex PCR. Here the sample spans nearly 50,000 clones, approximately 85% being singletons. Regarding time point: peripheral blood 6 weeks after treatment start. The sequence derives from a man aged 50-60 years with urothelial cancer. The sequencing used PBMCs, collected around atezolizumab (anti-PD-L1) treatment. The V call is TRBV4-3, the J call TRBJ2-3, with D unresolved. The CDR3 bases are TGCGCCAGCAGCCAAGAATTATCTGATACGCAGTATTTT. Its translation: CASSQELSDTQYF.